This T cell receptor beta chain stems from a study of OX40 agonist ivuxolimab in advanced cancers. Method: immunoSEQ multiplex PCR; TCRdb's copy keeps in-frame clones and lacks some. The data contain about 70,000 clones, roughly 87% of them seen just once; the ten biggest clones take up about 10%. Germline lookup yields CDR1 WNHNN and CDR2 SYGVQD (reference sequence). CDR3 length equals 20 residues. The junction had 21 bases not matched to a gene; V was cut back by 6 bases and J by 4 bases. The TCR comes from an adult with an advanced solid tumor such as melanoma, head and neck, liver or kidney cancer. The chain recombines TRBV10-1 with TRBJ2-2; 9 bases align to TRBD2. The sample here was CD4+ or CD8+ T cells sorted from blood, taken in a trial of the OX40 agonist ivuxolimab. For the CDR3, the DNA is TGCGCCAGCAGCGCCAGGAGCGGGAGGCCGTATTTTTTTAGCACCGGGGAGCTGTTTTTT. Translated, it gives CASSARSGRPYFFSTGELFF.